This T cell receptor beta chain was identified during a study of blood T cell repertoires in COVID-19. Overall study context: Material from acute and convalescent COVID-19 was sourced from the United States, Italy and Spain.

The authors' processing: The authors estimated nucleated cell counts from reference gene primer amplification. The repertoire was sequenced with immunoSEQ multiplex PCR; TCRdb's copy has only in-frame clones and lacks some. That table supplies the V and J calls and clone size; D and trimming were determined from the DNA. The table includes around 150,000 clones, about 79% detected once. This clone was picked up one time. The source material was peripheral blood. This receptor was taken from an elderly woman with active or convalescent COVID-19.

This CDR3 is CASTSDNNSPLHF. The CDR3 region has the DNA TGTGCCAGCACCTCGGACAATAATTCACCCCTCCACTTT. This sequence joins TRBV6-6 and TRBJ1-6; D possibly corresponds to TRBD1 (5 bases). CDR1 MNHNY and CDR2 SVGAGI come from the germline V gene (reference sequence). V was shortened by 7 bases and J by 5 bases, with 9 bases between the two germline ends. The length of the CDR3 is 13 residues.